These 8 T cell receptor beta chains were all obtained from the same sample, sequenced in a study of T cell responses to AZD1222 COVID-19 vaccine. The assay was immunoSEQ multiplex PCR, and TCRdb's table has in-frame clones only and misses some. The sample yields 90,000 to 120,000 clones, around 91% seen once. The material was peripheral blood, obtained on day 0 of AZD1222 vaccination. The receptors were gathered from an adult in good health.

This chain uses TRBV6-1 with TRBJ1-1; possibly TRBD1 for D (5 bases). The CDR3 runs to 14 residues. V dropped 2 bases and J dropped 4 bases, with 11 bases sitting between them. CDR1 and CDR2 from the germline V gene are MNHNS and SASEGT. This CDR3 reads CASSESGGTTEAFF. CDR3 nucleotide sequence: TGTGCCAGCAGTGAATCGGGGGGGACCACTGAAGCTTTCTTT.

This sequence joins TRBV2 and TRBJ1-3; TRBD1 might be the D (5 bases). Looked up from germline, CDR1 is SNHLY and CDR2 is FYNNEI. This CDR3 has 18 residues. Trimming stripped 11 bases from V and 0 bases from J, with 26 bases between. CDR3 sequence reads: CAARVLNPEGHSGNTIYF. CDR3 bases: TGTGCCGCCAGGGTACTCAACCCCGAGGGGCACTCTGGAAACACCATATATTTT.

The rearrangement joins TRBV21-1 to TRBJ1-1. TRBV21-1 is marked as a pseudogene. There are 16 residues in the CDR3. The CDR3 sequence is CASSKIRPGANTEAFF. CDR3 in DNA: TGTGCCAGCAGCAAAATAAGACCGGGGGCCAACACTGAAGCTTTCTTT.

This chain joins TRBV3-1 (or the pseudogene TRBV3-2) and TRBJ1-1; possible D gene TRBD1, 5 bases. Germline values: CDR1 LGHDT, CDR2 YNNKEL (reference sequence). V dropped 3 bases and J dropped 5 bases, with 13 bases sitting between them. This CDR3 spans 14 amino acids. CDR3 nucleotide sequence: TGTGCCAGCAGCCACATTAGCAGGGATACTGAAGCTTTCTTT. It encodes CASSHISRDTEAFF.

This chain uses TRBV10-3 with TRBJ1-3; D may be TRBD1 (6 bases). The germline gives CDR1 ENHRY, CDR2 SYGVKD. This CDR3 has 16 residues. V dropped 6 bases and J dropped 0 bases, with 15 bases sitting between them. CDR3 sequence reads: CAIRPTTGYSGNTIYF. The CDR3 nucleotides read TGTGCCATCAGGCCGACCACAGGGTACTCTGGAAACACCATATATTTT.

CDR3 DNA sequence: TGTGCCAGCTCCAGATCGAACACCGGGGAGCTGTTTTTT. Translation gives CASSRSNTGELFF. The gene calls are TRBV18 and TRBJ2-2, with D uncertain. This CDR3 spans 13 amino acids. Germline V gene data show CDR1 as KGHSH and CDR2 as LQKENI. V lost 6 bases to trimming and J lost 0 bases, with 5 bases between them. The variable domain in full, completed from reference TRBV18 and TRBJ2-2, reads NAGVMQNPRHLVRRRGQEARLRCSPMKGHSHVYWYRQLPEEGLKFMVYLQKENIIDESGMPKERFSAEFPKEGPSILRIQQVVRGDSAAYFCASSRSNTGELFFGEGSRLTVL.

The V call is TRBV6-1, the J call TRBJ2-1; D is ambiguous. CDR3 length equals 14 residues. Germline V lookup: CDR1 MNHNS, CDR2 SASEGT. The V gene lost 2 bases and the J gene lost 7 bases, with 12 bases spanning the gap. The CDR3 protein is CASSELLGSNEQFF. DNA for the CDR3: TGTGCCAGCAGTGAATTGCTGGGTTCGAATGAGCAGTTCTTC.

The CDR3, as DNA: TGTGCCAGTGCTGGACAGACCCACTATGGCTACACCTTC. Residues: CASAGQTHYGYTF. J is TRBJ1-2 and V is TRBV19, with D perhaps TRBD1 (6 bases). CDR1 is LNHDA, CDR2 SQIVND, per germline (reference sequence). V was shortened by 8 bases and J by 3 bases, with 13 bases between the two germline ends. This CDR3 contains 13 residues. The full variable domain, its missing parts supplied by reference TRBV19 and TRBJ1-2, is DGGITQSPKYLFRKEGQNVTLSCEQNLNHDAMYWYRQDPGQGLRLIYYSQIVNDFQKGDIAEGYSVSREKKESFPLTVTSAQKNPTAFYLCASAGQTHYGYTFGSGTRLTVV.